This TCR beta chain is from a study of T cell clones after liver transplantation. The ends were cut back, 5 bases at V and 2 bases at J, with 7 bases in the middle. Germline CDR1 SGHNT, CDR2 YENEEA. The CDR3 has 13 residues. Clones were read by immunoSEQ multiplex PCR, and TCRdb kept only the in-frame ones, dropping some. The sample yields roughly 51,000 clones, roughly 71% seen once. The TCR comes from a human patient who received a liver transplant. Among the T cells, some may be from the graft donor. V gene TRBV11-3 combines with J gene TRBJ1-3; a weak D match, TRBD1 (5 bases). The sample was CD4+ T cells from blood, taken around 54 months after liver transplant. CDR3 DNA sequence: TGTGCCAGCAGCGAGGGGACTGGAAACACCATATATTTT. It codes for CASSEGTGNTIYF.